The entry below describes one T cell receptor (beta chain). It has no known antigen specificity. No much larger clonotype is one base removed from it; base qualities were not supplied. The donors were healthy, HIV-negative adults with no recently reported acute infections or vaccinations. All donors were Caucasian adults living in Nashville, Tennessee, USA. Magnetic negative selection was used to enrich CD4+ T cells, after which naive cells were positively selected on CD45RA and the negative fraction became the memory subset. Blood was collected by leukapheresis, and PBMCs were isolated by Ficoll-Histopaque density gradient centrifugation and then cryopreserved in liquid nitrogen vapor phase. Purity and quantity of every magnetically sorted T cell population were checked by analytical flow cytometry. Genomic DNA was isolated from every sorted fraction and measured by UV absorbance on a Nanodrop 2000c.

CDR1 SGHRS and CDR2 YFSETQ were looked up in the germline V gene. Cut back by 0 bases and 3 bases, the V and J ends lie 10 bases apart. The CDR3, from cysteine to phenylalanine, totals 15 residues. CDR3 DNA only is kept here, 45 bases in frame from base 1. The data are from a study of shared clonotypes between healthy human individuals (dated by TCRdb to between 2020 and 2021). For the study in its entirety: A few men and a couple of women, aged 18 to 49 years, made up the cohort. For each donor, CD4 naive and CD4 memory were each run on three plates, CD8 naive on two plates, and CD8 memory on one plate. To estimate repertoire size and how much clonotype sharing occurs between individuals, the study deeply sequenced the blood TCR repertoires of several healthy adults. Different laboratories and diverse techniques were used to prepare libraries and sequence TCR repertoires, to increase sequencing depth and limit assay-specific biases. Per donor, leukapheresis produced somewhere between about 0.85 and 10 billion PBMCs. The study at large found these results: Sampling was limited to blood, and TCR repertoires in tissue likely differ from TCR repertoires in blood. Compared with non-shared clonotypes, clonotypes shared by all four sorted-subset donors had higher generation probabilities. Naive subsets generally had larger estimated clonotype richness than memory subsets. Across a few donors, about 5.2% of naive CD4, 3.5% of naive CD8, about 2% of memory CD4, and about 0.44% of memory CD8 clonotypes were shared. Because the study included a small number of donors, the genetic and exposure-history diversity represented was limited. Incomplete sequencing was indicated by rarefaction of sorted-subset datasets, despite the large sequencing depth. Pairwise subsampling led to the expectation that sequencing depth would affect the degree of clonotype sharing among donors.

TCR CDR3 regions were amplified from genomic DNA by multiplex PCR using the deep immunoSEQ assay. Extracted genomic DNA from each cell subset was spread evenly across all wells of several immunoSEQ 96-well plates, with each plate serving as a replicate. Each replicate PCR for sorted subsets received about 220 ng genomic DNA, equal to about 29,000 T cell genomes. Purified libraries were measured with a Qubit 3.0 fluorometer, size-checked on a Bioanalyzer 2100, and measured again with the KAPA Library Quantification kit. Every immunoSEQ 96-well plate was sequenced on a separate single-read 150-cycle Illumina NextSeq 550 flow cell. The original pipeline was this. Because the immunoSEQ output held only junctional sequences and lacked quality scores, the filtering could not match the filtering applied to full-length reads. Sequences were annotated with PyIR, a Python wrapper for IgBLAST v1.9, using IMGT germline references to assign V/J genes and CDR3. Any read was removed if the V/J assignment was weak (E-value above 1e-6), the CDR3 was missing, or the read contained stop codons, out-of-frame junctions, or ambiguous translated residues. V3J clonotypes were defined as sequences sharing the same inferred V gene, J gene, and CDR3 amino acid sequence. To compute the percentage overlap between repertoires, the number of shared unique clonotypes was divided by the size of the smaller repertoire. RTK rarefaction, the Chao1 estimator, and Recon v2.1 estimates of unobserved clonotypes were used to assess repertoire richness. Generation probabilities were computed with OLGA for all TCRbeta clonotypes obtained by the gDNA method from several donors. In TCRdb, the immuneACCESS table is reduced to in-frame sequences with V and J assigned. These tables do not hold every clone; where another copy was compared, an unresolved V gene accounts for under half, and the others remain unexplained. V, J and clone size derive from that table, while D and trimming were established from the DNA sequence. The sample records 2 million or so clones, 85% to 95% of which are singletons. More than 0.1% of the sample rests with the top ten.

The material sequenced was naive CD4+ T cells sorted from blood. The sample's cell subset or site label, decoded: CD45RA+ positively selected. The V and J segments used are TRBV5-1 and TRBJ2-1; a weak D assignment points to TRBD2 (6 bases agree). This TCR was recovered from a man aged 18-30 years in good health. The CDR3 protein: CASSLGGGFYNEQFF. The DNA sequence is TGCGCCAGCAGCTTGGGGGGAGGCTTCTACAATGAGCAGTTCTTC.